The entry that follows covers one T cell receptor (beta chain) sequence. Its target is not known. Researchers used genomic DNA as the template to profile TCR beta VDJ and CDR3. In TCRdb, the reads were re-called with MiXCR into one record per CDR3 protein. The data show 98,000 or so distinct CDR3 sequences, about half seen once. The data derive from a study of CD8+CD57+ T cells in acquired aplastic anemia. Study-wide results and caveats: Around 29 shared CD8+ CDR3s appeared highly expressed within patients' immunodominant clones.

The sample consisted of sorted CD4+, CD8+, or CD8+CD57+ T cells (not recorded which) from PBMCs. This TCR was recovered from a human donor in good health, serving as a control.

DNA of the CDR3: TGCAGTGCTCGACCAGTACTAGCGGAGCAAGAGACCCAGTACTTC. Translated, it gives CSARPVLAEQETQYF. This chain joins TRBV20-1 and TRBJ2-5; 8 positions match TRBD2. The CDR3 sequence is 15 residues long. V dropped 5 bases and J dropped 2; count of bases not matched to a gene: 10. The V gene's germline CDR1 is DFQATT and CDR2 SNEGSKA (reference sequence).